The T cell receptor beta chain under discussion was sequenced for a study of T cells in Graves' hyperthyroidism and ophthalmopathy. Study-wide results and limits: By a 13 V-J model, ophthalmopathy was set apart from stable hyperthyroidism. The model forecast ophthalmopathy, anticipating it by a median around 6.5 months before onset. In blood, most of the thyroid clonotypes expanded above 0.001 were also present.

The sample holds one count of this clonotype. Its antigen remains unidentified. Mismatch with germline at one junction end may stem from a read error. The CDR3 is made up of 18 amino acids. Germline CDR1 reads SSHAT; CDR2 reads FNYEAQ (reference sequence). The CDR3 regions of TCR beta were amplified from RNA transcripts. Carried out on the TCR CDR3, a first-round RT-PCR used the HTBI primer set. One entry per CDR3 protein results from TCRdb running MiXCR on the multiplex PCR reads. The data hold 500,000 to 750,000 distinct CDR3 sequences, with about 45% observed a single time. The TCR comes from a woman under 30 with Graves' hyperthyroidism. Sample: peripheral blood or thyroid tissue (not recorded which). V and J are TRBV7-7 and TRBJ2-1; D perhaps matches TRBD1 (6 bases). The CDR3: CASSQNDRFSSSYNEQFF. CDR3 sequence (DNA): TGTGCTAGCAGCCAAAACGACAGGTTTTCAAGCTCCTACAATGAGCAGTTCTTC.